The clone carrying this T cell receptor beta chain was picked up a small number of times. The germline gives CDR1 SGDLS, CDR2 YYNGEE. The CDR3 has 15 amino acids. The trim removed 4 bases at V and 7 bases at J, leaving 4 bases unmatched. This specimen belongs to a study of control samples from healthy donors and cancer patients. The protocol was immunoSEQ multiplex PCR, while the TCRdb copy is restricted to in-frame clones and leaves out a portion. The sample gives 120,000 to 150,000 clones, roughly nine tenths of which show up once; approximately 9.4% is in the top ten. This sequence joins TRBV9 and TRBJ2-1, with 14 bases identical to TRBD2. Sequencing was performed on blood. The clonotype originates from a woman aged 25 to 39 in good health. The chain's CDR3 is CASSKGTSGSNEQFF. CDR3 DNA sequence: TGTGCCAGCAGCAAGGGGACTAGCGGGAGTAATGAGCAGTTCTTC.